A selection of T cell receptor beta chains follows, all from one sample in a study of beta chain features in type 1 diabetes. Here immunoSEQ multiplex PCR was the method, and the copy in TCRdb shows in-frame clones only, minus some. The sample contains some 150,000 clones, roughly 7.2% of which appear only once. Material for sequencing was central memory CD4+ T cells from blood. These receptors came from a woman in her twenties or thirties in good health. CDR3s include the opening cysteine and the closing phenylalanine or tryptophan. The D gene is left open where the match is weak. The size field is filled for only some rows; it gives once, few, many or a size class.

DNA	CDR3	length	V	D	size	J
TGTGCCAGTACGGACAGTCCGAACACTGAAGCTTTCTTT	CASTDSPNTEAFF	13	TRBV28	.	few	TRBJ1-1
TGTGCCAGCAGTTTACGGTTAACCGGGAGCAGATCGTACGAGCAGTACTTC	CASSLRLTGSRSYEQYF	17	TRBV27	.	.	TRBJ2-7
TGTGCCAGCAGTCATGTCCACCAGGGCGATCAGCCCCAGCATTTT	CASSHVHQGDQPQHF	15	TRBV27	.	.	TRBJ1-5
TGTGCCTGGACTTCAGCGGGAAACACAGATACGCAGTATTTT	CAWTSAGNTDTQYF	14	TRBV30	TRBD2	few	TRBJ2-3
TGTGCCAGCACCCCCGCCGGGAGTCAGGGAAGGAATGAGCAGTTCTTC	CASTPAGSQGRNEQFF	16	TRBV28	.	.	TRBJ2-1
TGTGCCAGCAGACCGAGCGTTCTAAGGACCACACAGGTAATGAACACTGAAGCTTTCTTT	CASRPSVLRTTQVMNTEAFF	20	TRBV14	.	few	TRBJ1-1
TGTGCCAGTAGTACAGGACAGGGATTTTACCAAGAGACCCAGTACTTC	CASSTGQGFYQETQYF	16	TRBV19	TRBD1	few	TRBJ2-5
TGTGCCAGCACCACCGGAACGGGACTAGCGGGAGGTGAGCAGTTCTTC	CASTTGTGLAGGEQFF	16	TRBV7-2	TRBD2	many	TRBJ2-1
TGTGCCAGCAGTTTGATCAGGGGCTCGGGGAACACTGAAGCTTTCTTT	CASSLIRGSGNTEAFF	16	TRBV28	.	.	TRBJ1-1
TGTGCCAGCAGCTTACGGGACAGCTACGAGCAGTACTTC	CASSLRDSYEQYF	13	TRBV5-4	TRBD1	few	TRBJ2-7
TGTGCCAGCAGGTGGGGGGGGCCGGCCACCGGGGAGCTGTTTTTT	CASRWGGPATGELFF	15	TRBV5-6	.	few	TRBJ2-2
TGTGCCAGCAGCTCTCCGGGACAGGGTTTCCACGAGCAGTACTTC	CASSSPGQGFHEQYF	15	TRBV5-4	TRBD1	.	TRBJ2-7
TGTGCCAGCAGCTTAGCAGGGGCCCTTCGCTCCTACGAGCAGTACTTC	CASSLAGALRSYEQYF	16	TRBV7-2	.	few	TRBJ2-7
TGTGCCAGCAGCTTATCGGGAGGGACTGAAGCTTTCTTT	CASSLSGGTEAFF	13	TRBV11-2	.	once	TRBJ1-1